These 32 T cell receptor beta chains share one sample of origin, sequenced in a study of patients and donors after allogeneic stem cell transplantation. MiXCR, applied by TCRdb to the RT-PCR reads, yields one record per CDR3 protein. In the table there are 900,000 to 1,000,000 distinct CDR3 sequences, more than 15% of which are singletons. Sequencing was carried out using blood, either unsorted or a sorted T cell fraction (not recorded which). All receptors derive from a human donor who was either an allogeneic HSCT recipient or a stem cell or donor lymphocyte infusion donor (not recorded which). It is not recorded whose cells these are; they may come from a transplant donor.

The chain couples TRBV3-1 to TRBJ2-7, with D perhaps TRBD1 (5 bases). CDR1 is LGHDT, CDR2 YNNKEL, per germline (reference sequence). This CDR3 spans 14 amino acids. Trimming cost V 3 bases and J 6 bases, with 15 bases left between them. CDR3 coding DNA: TGTGCCAGCAGCCACCCGCTGGGGCAGGGCGAGCAGTACTTC. Translated, it gives CASSHPLGQGEQYF.

The chain joins TRBV12-3 or TRBV12-4 to TRBJ1-1; 7 positions agree with TRBD1. The V segment lost 3 bases and the J segment 4 bases; nucleotides outside the gene matches: 5. The CDR3 length is 14 residues. The CDR3 DNA follows: TGTGCCAGCAGTTTTACAGGGGTGGGCACTGAAGCTTTCTTT. Its protein is CASSFTGVGTEAFF.

V usage is TRBV11-2 and J usage is TRBJ1-4, with TRBD1 matching over 7 bases. The CDR3 is 11 amino acids. The ends lost 5 bases at V and 10 bases at J; junction bases unmatched: 1. From germline, CDR1 is SGHAT and CDR2 FQNNGV. Here the CDR3 reads CASSNRGKLFF. The CDR3 DNA follows: TGTGCCAGCAGCAACAGGGGAAAACTGTTTTTT.

The J gene is TRBJ2-7, the V gene TRBV19, with D unresolved. V lost 4 bases, J lost 3 bases, and 7 bases lay in between. Germline lookup yields CDR1 LNHDA and CDR2 SQIVND (reference sequence). CDR3 size: 12 residues. CDR3 bases: TGTGCCAGTAGTAACACCCGCTACGAGCAGTACTTC. Protein sequence: CASSNTRYEQYF.

This clonotype occurred a few times. The chain uses TRBV27 and TRBJ1-1; 7 bases map to TRBD1. Per germline, CDR1 MNHEY and CDR2 SMNVEV (reference sequence). J lost 8 bases, V lost 7 bases, and 19 bases had no gene match. CDR3 length: 16 residues. Here the CDR3 reads CASKSRAGGVFSEAFF. In DNA, the CDR3 is TGTGCCAGCAAGTCGCGGGCAGGGGGGGTGTTCTCCGAAGCTTTCTTT.

Only a few counts were recorded for this clonotype. The J gene is TRBJ1-1, the V gene TRBV5-1, with TRBD1 identical over 7 bases. The V segment lost 4 bases and the J segment 6 bases; nucleotides outside the gene matches: 6. Germline V gives CDR1 SGHRS, CDR2 YFSETQ. This CDR3 region has 13 residues. The DNA of the CDR3 is TGCGCCAGCAGCACCCGAGGACAGGCTGAAGCTTTCTTT. Translating gives CASSTRGQAEAFF.

The chain couples TRBV7-2 to TRBJ2-7; no firm D call. The germline gives CDR1 SGHTA, CDR2 FQGNSA. The CDR3 is 14 amino acids. Trimming took off 0 bases at V and 3 bases at J, with 9 bases between the two ends. Here the CDR3 reads CASSLAPWLYEQYF. CDR3 coding DNA: TGTGCCAGCAGCTTAGCGCCATGGCTCTACGAGCAGTACTTC. Complete variable domain (other parts from reference TRBV7-2 and TRBJ2-7): GAGVSQSPSNKVTEKGKDVELRCDPISGHTALYWYRQSLGQGLEFLIYFQGNSAPDKSGLPSDRFSAERTGGSVSTLTIQRTQQEDSAVYLCASSLAPWLYEQYFGPGTRLTVT.

The genes are TRBV7-9 and TRBJ2-5, with no clear D. Trimming cost V 2 bases and J 0 bases, with 7 bases left between them. This CDR3 has 14 amino acids. The germline CDR1 and CDR2 sequences are SEHNR and FQNEAQ (reference sequence). The CDR3 is CASSLIGYQETQYF. The CDR3, as DNA: TGTGCCAGCAGCTTAATTGGGTACCAAGAGACCCAGTACTTC. Based on the CDR3 plus reference TRBV7-9 and TRBJ2-5, the full variable domain is DTGVSQNPRHKITKRGQNVTFRCDPISEHNRLYWYRQTLGQGPEFLTYFQNEAQLEKSRLLSDRFSAERPKGSFSTLEIQRTEQGDSAMYLCASSLIGYQETQYFGPGTRLLVL.

The V gene is TRBV10-3, the J gene TRBJ1-6, with D perhaps TRBD1 (5 bases). The CDR3 length is 15 residues. V lost 3 bases and J 10 bases, leaving 16 bases between the germline ends. Germline assignment: CDR1 ENHRY and CDR2 SYGVKD. The CDR3 loop reads CAISEVRGVESPLHF. The CDR3 DNA sequence: TGTGCCATCAGTGAAGTTAGAGGGGTAGAGTCACCCCTCCACTTT.

This clonotype occurred a few times. The chain has TRBV4-3 and TRBJ1-5; D is uncertain. CDR1 and CDR2 (germline): LGHNA, YSLEER. Trimming shortened V by 0 bases and J by 6 bases, and 15 bases separated the two germline ends. This CDR3 region has 16 residues. The CDR3 loop is CASSQEWGGFSQPQHF. Written as DNA, the CDR3 is TGCGCCAGCAGCCAAGAGTGGGGAGGGTTCAGTCAGCCCCAGCATTTT.

This clonotype was counted a few times. This chain joins TRBV30 and TRBJ2-1; the D gene is possibly TRBD2 (5 bases). This CDR3 contains 11 residues. V lost 6 bases to trimming and J lost 4 bases, with 7 bases between them. Germline V gene data show CDR1 as GTSNPN and CDR2 as SVGIG (reference sequence). The DNA for the CDR3 is TGTGCCTGCCGGGAATACAATGAGCAGTTCTTC. This codes for CACREYNEQFF.

The table lists this clonotype with a few counts. CDR3 in amino acids: CSAPGTGYGYTF. CDR3 coding DNA: TGCAGCGCTCCCGGGACAGGCTATGGCTACACCTTC. V usage is TRBV29-1 and J usage is TRBJ1-2; 8 positions match TRBD1. Germline V gene data show CDR1 as SQVTM and CDR2 as ANQGSEA. J lost 4 bases, V lost 7 bases, and 5 bases had no gene match. This CDR3 has 12 amino acids.

The J gene is TRBJ2-2, the V gene TRBV7-9; 7 bases map to TRBD1. CDR3 size: 15 residues. V shed 3 bases and J 5 bases; nucleotides not matched to a gene: 6. Germline V CDR1 and CDR2: SEHNR, FQNEAQ (reference sequence). CDR3 residues: CASSFLQGQTGELFF. The CDR3 bases are TGTGCCAGCAGCTTCCTACAGGGGCAAACCGGGGAGCTGTTTTTT.

Turning to this clonotype: Sequence at one end of the junction differs from germline and may be a read error. The chain is built from TRBV11-2 and TRBJ2-5; D gene ambiguous. This CDR3 spans 13 amino acids. The germline CDR1 and CDR2 sequences are SGHAT and FQNNGV. CDR3 DNA sequence: TGCGCCAGCAGCCGTTCACCTCAAGAGACCCAGTACTTC. It translates to CASSRSPQETQYF.

V and J are TRBV5-5 and TRBJ1-1; 9 nucleotides agree with TRBD1. J lost 3 bases, V lost 4 bases, and 4 bases had no gene match. From germline, CDR1 is SGHKS and CDR2 YYEKEE (reference sequence). There are 14 residues in the CDR3. The CDR3 DNA is TGTGCCAGCAGCGGGACAGGGAGCGACACTGAAGCTTTCTTT. Amino acids: CASSGTGSDTEAFF.

The gene calls are TRBV15 and TRBJ1-2; weak D call: TRBD1 (6 bases). Germline V CDR1 and CDR2: LNHNV, YYDKDF (reference sequence). V was pared by 1 base and J by 7 bases, with 13 bases between. This CDR3 region has 14 residues. This chain's CDR3 is CATSRAAGVTGYTF. The CDR3 DNA sequence: TGTGCCACCAGCAGAGCGGCAGGGGTCACTGGCTACACCTTC. Full variable domain (rest looked up from reference TRBV15 and TRBJ1-2): DAMVIQNPRYQVTQFGKPVTLSCSQTLNHNVMYWYQQKSSQAPKLLFHYYDKDFNNEADTPDNFQSRRPNTSFCFLDIRSPGLGDTAMYLCATSRAAGVTGYTFGSGTRLTVV.

The chain uses TRBV5-4 and TRBJ2-3; D possibly uses TRBD1 or TRBD2 (7 bases each). This CDR3 comprises 16 residues. CDR1 is SGHNT, CDR2 YYREEE, per germline (reference sequence). Trimming shortened V by 4 bases and J by 3 bases, and 18 bases separated the two germline ends. CDR3 DNA: TGTGCCAGCAGCCCCCCCAGGGGGGGGTGGACAGATACGCAGTATTTT. This sequence encodes CASSPPRGGWTDTQYF.

This clonotype was seen a few times. The chain links TRBV27 to TRBJ2-7, with D possibly matching TRBD2 (5 bases). Trimming shortened V by 6 bases and J by 3 bases, and 15 bases separated the two germline ends. CDR1 MNHEY and CDR2 SMNVEV come from the germline V gene (reference sequence). This CDR3 has 14 amino acids. In DNA, the CDR3 is TGTGCCAGCAGCCGAAGTACGGGAATCTACGAGCAGTACTTC. It encodes CASSRSTGIYEQYF.

In this sample, this clonotype turned up a few times. The chain joins TRBV18 to TRBJ2-7; 9 bases agree with TRBD1. The ends lost 3 bases at V and 5 bases at J; junction bases unmatched: 2. The CDR3 contains 13 residues. Per the germline V gene, CDR1 is KGHSH and CDR2 is LQKENI. The CDR3 sequence: CASSPDRGNEQYF. In nucleotides, the CDR3 is TGTGCCAGCTCACCGGACAGGGGAAACGAGCAGTACTTC.

This rearrangement joins TRBV20-1 to TRBJ2-3; 7 bases are shared with TRBD1. Germline trimming cut 5 bases from V and 9 bases from J; bases unmatched to any gene: 5. Germline CDR1 reads DFQATT; CDR2 reads SNEGSKA (reference sequence). The CDR3 is made up of 11 amino acids. The CDR3 nucleotides read TGCAGTGCTGATAACAGGGGCACGCAGTATTTT. This codes for CSADNRGTQYF.

The chain uses TRBV15 and TRBJ1-3; D gene ambiguous. Germline V lookup: CDR1 LNHNV, CDR2 YYDKDF (reference sequence). The CDR3 covers 12 residues. Between the trimmed V and J ends, which lost 4 bases and 4 bases, there was a span of 5 bases. CDR3 in amino acids: CATSKGGNTIYF. The CDR3 bases are TGTGCCACCAGCAAGGGAGGAAACACCATATATTTT.

The V call is TRBV9, the J call TRBJ2-3; D gene ambiguous. CDR1 is SGDLS and CDR2 is YYNGEE in the germline V gene. This CDR3 comprises 13 residues. V was clipped by 6 bases and J by 1 base, with 9 bases between them. The CDR3: CASNPDGTDTQYF. CDR3 coding DNA: TGTGCCAGCAATCCGGACGGCACAGATACGCAGTATTTT.

The sample holds a few counts of this clonotype. The chain uses TRBV29-1 and TRBJ1-1, with D unclear. Germline values: CDR1 SQVTM, CDR2 ANQGSEA. Between the trimmed V and J ends, which lost 1 base and 8 bases, there was a span of 11 bases. This CDR3 has 12 amino acids. CDR3 amino acids: CSVEVSSVEAFF. The CDR3 DNA is TGCAGCGTTGAAGTTAGTAGTGTAGAAGCTTTCTTT.

This clonotype was detected a few times. The CDR3 nucleotides are TGTGCCAGCAGTTTAGGGCCGGGTTCTGACTACACCTTC. Translated: CASSLGPGSDYTF. J is TRBJ1-2 and V is TRBV12-3 or TRBV12-4; D remains ambiguous. The CDR3 loop spans 13 amino acids. Between the trimmed V and J ends, which lost 1 base and 10 bases, there was a span of 13 bases.

This clonotype has more than one count but fewer than ten. The rearrangement uses TRBV7-8 and TRBJ2-5; the match to TRBD1 covers 8 bases. V was pared by 4 bases and J by 5 bases, with 9 bases of the junction left unmatched. The CDR3 is 15 residues long. CDR1 SGHVS and CDR2 FQNEAQ come from the germline V gene. CDR3 bases: TGTGCCAGCAGCTCTTCCGTGGACAGGGAGGAGACCCAGTACTTC. It translates to CASSSSVDREETQYF.

A few counts support this clonotype. The gene calls are TRBV6-2 or TRBV6-3 and TRBJ2-1; 7 bases are a match to TRBD2. V lost 7 bases to trimming and J lost 2 bases; unmatched junction nucleotides: 8. Per the germline V gene, CDR1 is MNHEY and CDR2 is SVGEGT. This CDR3 has 15 residues. CDR3 DNA: TGTGCCAGCAAAATAGCGGGCCCGCCCTACAATGAGCAGTTCTTC. Its protein is CASKIAGPPYNEQFF.

In this sample, this clonotype turned up a few times. The chain has TRBV27 and TRBJ2-1; 14 bases align to TRBD2. This CDR3 has 15 amino acids. Germline-derived CDR1 and CDR2 are MNHEY and SMNVEV (reference sequence). Losses at the gene ends were 7 bases for V and 6 bases for J; bases not matched to a gene: 5. The CDR3 region has the DNA TGTGCCAGCAAAGGGGGACTAGCGGGAGTCAATGAGCAGTTCTTC. Translation: CASKGGLAGVNEQFF.

Only a few counts were recorded for this clonotype. The J gene is TRBJ1-1, the V gene TRBV6-2 or TRBV6-3; 9 bases map to TRBD1. This CDR3 spans 13 amino acids. Looked up from germline, CDR1 is MNHEY and CDR2 is SVGEGT. V dropped 6 bases and J dropped 10; count of bases not matched to a gene: 9. This CDR3 reads CASSTGTGSTAFF. The CDR3 DNA is TGTGCCAGCAGCACCGGGACAGGGAGTACAGCTTTCTTT.

This clonotype was picked up a small number of times. The chain joins TRBV20-1 to TRBJ2-2, with D perhaps matching TRBD2 (6 bases). Trimming pared 4 bases from V and 3 bases from J, leaving 15 bases between. There are 15 residues in the CDR3. CDR1 and CDR2 (germline): DFQATT, SNEGSKA (reference sequence). The CDR3 loop is CSATGLLNYTGELFF. CDR3 DNA: TGCAGTGCTACCGGACTACTGAATTACACCGGGGAGCTGTTTTTT.

This chain links TRBV7-2 with TRBJ2-7, with 9 positions matching TRBD2. The V gene end was trimmed by 1 base and the J gene end by 3 bases; junction bases not matched to a gene: 4. Germline V gives CDR1 SGHTA, CDR2 FQGNSA. The CDR3 covers 15 residues. The CDR3: CASSLEGGGVYEQYF. In DNA form, the CDR3 reads TGTGCCAGCAGCTTAGAGGGCGGGGGGGTCTACGAGCAGTACTTC.

This clonotype was picked up a small number of times. In nucleotides, the CDR3 is TGCAGTGCTACTCCAGGACAGGGGATTTACGGCTACACCTTC. It codes for CSATPGQGIYGYTF. J is TRBJ1-2 and V is TRBV20-1; TRBD1 matches at 9 bases. Unmatched junction bases numbered 11, after V lost 4 bases and J lost 8 bases. CDR3 length: 14 residues. The germline gives CDR1 DFQATT, CDR2 SNEGSKA (reference sequence).

The CDR3 DNA reads TGTGCCAGCACCAAGGGGACAGGGGGCTACGAGCAGTACTTC. Protein: CASTKGTGGYEQYF. The chain employs TRBV12-3 or TRBV12-4 and TRBJ2-7; 11 positions agree with TRBD1. The junction had 5 bases not matched to a gene; V was cut back by 7 bases and J by 3 bases. The length of the CDR3 is 14 residues.